A single sample gave rise to the 10 T cell receptor beta chains below, sequenced in a study of blood T cell repertoires in COVID-19. Profiling relied on immunoSEQ multiplex PCR, and the TCRdb table lists in-frame clones only, not all of them. This sample has about 360,000 clones, with roughly 80% found just once. The sequencing sample was made of peripheral blood. Receptor source: a human donor with acute or convalescent COVID-19. The donor label of this sample is uncertain.

The chain carries TRBV27 and TRBJ1-6; D gene unclear. CDR1 and CDR2 from the germline V gene are MNHEY and SMNVEV (reference sequence). The germline V and J ends were trimmed by 3 bases and 9 bases, with 15 bases remaining between them. There are 15 residues in the CDR3. CDR3 loop: CASSLAQVMGSPLHF. The CDR3 nucleotides are TGTGCCAGCAGTTTGGCCCAGGTGATGGGTTCACCCCTCCACTTT.

The CDR3 loop reads CASTRKSSSYEQYF. The CDR3 DNA is TGCGCCAGCACTAGAAAGAGTAGCTCCTACGAGCAGTACTTC. V gene TRBV10-1 combines with J gene TRBJ2-7; D gene uncertain. The CDR3 totals 14 residues. CDR1 and CDR2 from the germline V gene are WNHNN and SYGVQD (reference sequence). Trimming took off 7 bases at V and 0 bases at J, with 13 bases between the two ends.

The chain employs TRBV6-1 and TRBJ2-7; 8 nucleotides line up with TRBD2. The CDR3 is made up of 18 amino acids. The germline V gene encodes CDR1 MNHNS and CDR2 SASEGT. V was clipped by 4 bases and J by 2 bases; unmatched bases: 16. CDR3 bases: TGTGCCAGCAGTGCCCGTTCACTTAAGGCGGGAGGTACCTACGAGCAGTACTTC. This encodes CASSARSLKAGGTYEQYF.

The chain links TRBV7-9 to TRBJ2-7, with 9 bases fitting TRBD1. The trim removed 5 bases at V and 5 bases at J, leaving 7 bases unmatched. The CDR3 runs 14 residues. Germline CDR1 reads SEHNR; CDR2 reads FQNEAQ (reference sequence). The CDR3 spells CASSIPDRGHEQYF. CDR3 DNA: TGTGCCAGCAGCATCCCGGACAGGGGCCACGAGCAGTACTTC.

The chain links TRBV5-5 to TRBJ1-2; D unresolved. This CDR3 is 13 amino acids long. Germline values: CDR1 SGHKS, CDR2 YYEKEE (reference sequence). V lost 0 bases to trimming and J lost 12 bases, with 15 bases between them. In DNA, the CDR3 is TGTGCCAGCAGCTTGGGGTTGGAGGGCCCAAACACCTTC. Translating it yields CASSLGLEGPNTF.

The rearrangement joins TRBV5-6 to TRBJ1-4; TRBD1 matches at 7 bases. V lost 1 base and J lost 6; bases outside the gene matches: 3. CDR1 and CDR2 (germline): SGHDT, YYEEEE. CDR3 length equals 14 residues. The CDR3 bases are TGTGCCAGCAGCTTGACAGGGGATGATGAAAAACTGTTTTTT. Translating it yields CASSLTGDDEKLFF.

This sequence joins TRBV7-9 and TRBJ2-3; weak D call: TRBD1 (5 bases). Germline V gives CDR1 SEHNR, CDR2 FQNEAQ (reference sequence). CDR3 length: 14 residues. With 5 bases removed from V and 0 bases from J, the gap between germline ends came to 9 bases. The CDR3 nucleotides are TGTGCCAGCAGCGCCCGGACAAGCACAGATACGCAGTATTTT. Its translation: CASSARTSTDTQYF.

The V and J genes are TRBV19 and TRBJ1-2; D is perhaps TRBD1 (5 bases). This CDR3 is built from 14 residues. The V gene's germline CDR1 is LNHDA and CDR2 SQIVND (reference sequence). The V end was cut by 10 bases, the J end by 4 bases, with 19 bases between. The DNA of the CDR3 is TGTGCCACCCATTCGATGGGGCCTGGCTATGGCTACACCTTC. Protein: CATHSMGPGYGYTF.

This clone was picked up a small number of times. J is TRBJ1-2 and V is TRBV20-1; D is perhaps TRBD1 (5 bases). The CDR3 runs 14 residues. The V and J ends lost 3 bases and 7 bases respectively, with 18 bases between them. Germline-derived CDR1 and CDR2 are DFQATT and SNEGSKA (reference sequence). CDR3 protein: CSASPRAGTGGYTF. The CDR3 DNA sequence: TGCAGTGCTAGTCCCAGGGCTGGGACTGGTGGCTACACCTTC.

The chain is built from TRBV6-5 and TRBJ1-2; no definite D call. V dropped 8 bases and J dropped 0 bases, with 13 bases sitting between them. CDR3 size: 14 residues. Germline CDR1 is MNHEY and CDR2 is SVGAGI. The CDR3 DNA follows: TGTGCCAGCCGGTCTCCAACAGCTAACTATGGCTACACCTTC. It encodes CASRSPTANYGYTF.